The 19 T cell receptor beta chains below come from one sample, sequenced in a study of PD-1 blockade in classical Hodgkin lymphoma. Every patient was affected by relapse after autologous stem cell transplantation, while exposure to brentuximab vedotin was not uniform. Assay: immunoSEQ multiplex PCR; the TCRdb copy retains only in-frame clones and omits some. The sample consists of just over 60,000 clones, more than 70% of them appearing once. The input for sequencing was peripheral blood mononuclear cells (PBMCs), taken at baseline. The source is a human donor with classical Hodgkin lymphoma.

The rearrangement uses TRBV6-6 and TRBJ1-2, with a possible D match to TRBD1 (5 bases). CDR3 length: 14 residues. V was clipped by 5 bases and J by 5 bases, with 15 bases between them. Germline CDR1 MNHNY, CDR2 SVGAGI (reference sequence). The CDR3 protein is CASSPGTDVYGYTF. The CDR3 nucleotides read TGTGCCAGCAGTCCCGGGACCGACGTTTATGGCTACACCTTC.

V and J are TRBV30 and TRBJ2-7; 7 bases match TRBD1. The CDR3 has 14 residues. CDR1 is GTSNPN, CDR2 SVGIG, per germline (reference sequence). V lost 3 bases to trimming and J lost 4 bases; unmatched junction nucleotides: 9. This CDR3 reads CAWSGTESLYEQYF. The CDR3 DNA reads as TGTGCCTGGAGCGGGACAGAATCTCTTTACGAGCAGTACTTC.

The sample holds a few counts of this clone. The V and J genes are TRBV5-6 and TRBJ2-2; D uncertain. Deletions cut 2 bases from V and 3 bases from J, with 2 bases between. Germline lookup yields CDR1 SGHDT and CDR2 YYEEEE. CDR3 length equals 12 residues. The CDR3 spells CASSLDTGELFF. In nucleotides, the CDR3 is TGTGCCAGCAGCTTAGACACCGGGGAGCTGTTTTTT.

The chain is built from TRBV30 and TRBJ1-6; D ambiguous. V was pared by 1 base and J by 0 bases, with 4 bases between. This CDR3 is 14 amino acids long. Germline V CDR1 and CDR2: GTSNPN, SVGIG (reference sequence). The CDR3 protein is CAWSGISYNSPLHF. CDR3 DNA sequence: TGTGCCTGGAGTGGGATCTCCTATAATTCACCCCTCCACTTT.

As DNA, the CDR3 is TGTGCCAGCAGCAGCCACGGGGGCCCGTCCTACAATGAGCAGTTCTTC. This gives the protein CASSSHGGPSYNEQFF. The chain links TRBV7-2 to TRBJ2-1; D may correspond to TRBD1 or TRBD2 (6 bases each). The germline CDR1 and CDR2 sequences are SGHTA and FQGNSA. The CDR3 is 16 amino acids. V was cut by 5 bases and J by 1 base, with 15 bases left in between.

This chain joins TRBV7-2 and TRBJ1-6; no clear D gene. V dropped 1 base and J dropped 7 bases, with 8 bases sitting between them. CDR3 size: 14 residues. Germline lookup yields CDR1 SGHTA and CDR2 FQGNSA. Written as DNA, the CDR3 is TGTGCCAGCAGCTTAGGAAACAGAAATTCACCCCTCCACTTT. As protein: CASSLGNRNSPLHF.

This clone was recorded only once. The rearrangement links TRBV6-5 to TRBJ2-7; D ambiguous. Germline V lookup: CDR1 MNHEY, CDR2 SVGAGI. This CDR3 region has 13 residues. V lost 2 bases and J lost 3, with 8 bases in between. The CDR3 DNA reads TGTGCCAGCAGTTACGGGCAGTACTACGAGCAGTACTTC. Translating gives CASSYGQYYEQYF.

This chain joins TRBV18 and TRBJ1-2; D is ambiguous. The CDR3 covers 15 residues. Germline CDR1 and CDR2: KGHSH and LQKENI. With 0 bases removed from V and 8 bases from J, the gap between germline ends came to 16 bases. The CDR3 loop is CASSPPKVSGIGYTF. CDR3 in DNA: TGTGCCAGCTCACCACCGAAAGTAAGCGGGATAGGCTACACCTTC. Supplemented by reference TRBV18 and TRBJ1-2, the full variable domain reads NAGVMQNPRHLVRRRGQEARLRCSPMKGHSHVYWYRQLPEEGLKFMVYLQKENIIDESGMPKERFSAEFPKEGPSILRIQQVVRGDSAAYFCASSPPKVSGIGYTFGSGTRLTVV.

This sequence joins TRBV7-6 and TRBJ1-3; D unresolved. This CDR3 has 15 amino acids. From germline, CDR1 is SGHVS and CDR2 FNYEAQ. V shed 1 base and J shed 1 base, with 8 bases lying between them. CDR3 in amino acids: CASSLVVGSGNTIYF. In DNA form, the CDR3 reads TGTGCCAGCAGCTTAGTAGTAGGATCTGGAAACACCATATATTTT.

V usage is TRBV7-8 and J usage is TRBJ2-1; 11 bases are a match to TRBD1. The germline CDR1 and CDR2 sequences are SGHVS and FQNEAQ. The length of the CDR3 is 16 residues. Germline trimming cut 5 bases from V and 8 bases from J; bases unmatched to any gene: 11. CDR3 coding DNA: TGTGCCAGCAGCCCGCCCCCGGGACAGGGGGGCGATGAGCAGTTCTTC. Its translation: CASSPPPGQGGDEQFF.

The V and J genes are TRBV7-6 and TRBJ2-3; no clear D. Trimming removed 5 bases from V and 4 bases from J, with 19 bases in between. The CDR3 is 16 residues long. Germline lookup yields CDR1 SGHVS and CDR2 FNYEAQ. This CDR3 reads CASSLSFVTASDTQYF. DNA for the CDR3: TGTGCCAGCAGCCTGAGTTTCGTAACGGCCTCAGATACGCAGTATTTT.

V and J are TRBV7-9 and TRBJ2-5; D is uncertain. Per the germline V gene, CDR1 is SEHNR and CDR2 is FQNEAQ (reference sequence). This CDR3 region has 12 residues. With 3 bases removed from V and 2 bases from J, the gap between germline ends came to 4 bases. The CDR3 nucleotides read TGTGCCAGCAGCTTGGGTCAAGAGACCCAGTACTTC. Translation: CASSLGQETQYF. The whole variable domain, remainder taken from reference TRBV7-9 and TRBJ2-5, is DTGVSQNPRHKITKRGQNVTFRCDPISEHNRLYWYRQTLGQGPEFLTYFQNEAQLEKSRLLSDRFSAERPKGSFSTLEIQRTEQGDSAMYLCASSLGQETQYFGPGTRLLVL.

This clone has only one observation. CDR3 in DNA: TGTGCCAGCAGTCAGACAGGGGCGGCGGATGAAAAACTGTTTTTT. Translating it yields CASSQTGAADEKLFF. The chain combines TRBV6-5 with TRBJ1-4; 8 bases agree with TRBD1. Germline loops: CDR1 MNHEY, CDR2 SVGAGI. V shed 5 bases, J shed 6 bases, and the junction held 8 bases outside the gene matches. The CDR3 runs 15 residues.

This chain uses TRBV29-1 with TRBJ1-1; D not resolved. Germline V gene sequence: CDR1 SQVTM, CDR2 ANQGSEA. The CDR3 length is 13 residues. With 3 bases removed from V and 3 bases from J, the gap between germline ends came to 11 bases. As DNA, the CDR3 is TGCAGCGTTGACTTCGGACGTTACACTGAAGCTTTCTTT. The encoded protein is CSVDFGRYTEAFF. Variable domain in full (rest from reference TRBV29-1 and TRBJ1-1): SAVISQKPSRDICQRGTSLTIQCQVDSQVTMMFWYRQQPGQSLTLIATANQGSEATYESGFVIDKFPISRPNLTFSTLTVSNMSPEDSSIYLCSVDFGRYTEAFFGQGTRLTVV.

CDR3 nucleotides: TGTGCCAGCAGCTTAAATCCCAGGGGGAACACCGGGGAGCTGTTTTTT. It specifies CASSLNPRGNTGELFF. This chain joins TRBV7-3 and TRBJ2-2; maybe TRBD1 (6 bases). CDR3 length: 16 residues. Germline V lookup: CDR1 SGHTA, CDR2 FQGTGA. V lost 1 base to trimming and J lost 1 base, with 10 bases between them.

The rearrangement joins TRBV10-3 to TRBJ1-2, with D hard to call. CDR1 is ENHRY and CDR2 is SYGVKD in the germline V gene. Trimming pared 8 bases from V and 5 bases from J, leaving 21 bases between. The CDR3 totals 15 residues. CDR3 loop: CAIHPRFGWVYGYTF. Here the CDR3 DNA reads TGTGCCATCCACCCCCGGTTCGGATGGGTATATGGCTACACCTTC.

This chain joins TRBV4-3 and TRBJ1-6; D gene uncertain. Germline-derived CDR1 and CDR2 are LGHNA and YSLEER. Trimming stripped 0 bases from V and 7 bases from J, with 7 bases between. The length of the CDR3 is 14 residues. This chain's CDR3 is CASSQDLRNSPLHF. The DNA of the CDR3 is TGCGCCAGCAGCCAAGATCTGAGGAATTCACCCCTCCACTTT.

The chain couples TRBV21-1 to TRBJ2-6; TRBD1 was called by the table and not checked on the DNA. TRBV21-1 is marked as a pseudogene. The CDR3 runs to 16 residues. The CDR3 here is CASSKVGSSGANVLTF. CDR3 in DNA: TGTGCCAGCAGCAAGGTTGGCAGCTCTGGGGCCAACGTCCTGACTTTC.

This clone was picked up a small number of times. The chain is built from TRBV5-1 and TRBJ1-1; D is perhaps TRBD1 (5 bases). The CDR3 has 16 residues. Germline V lookup: CDR1 SGHRS, CDR2 YFSETQ. The V end was cut by 0 bases, the J end by 1 base, with 13 bases between. The CDR3 nucleotides read TGCGCCAGCAGCTTGGCCTGGCAGGGAGGGAACACTGAAGCTTTCTTT. Translated, it gives CASSLAWQGGNTEAFF.